This record concerns one T cell receptor beta chain sequence. This specimen belongs to a study of blood T cell repertoires in COVID-19. In the authors' workflow: Amplification of reference gene primers provided the estimated nucleated cell counts. The method was immunoSEQ multiplex PCR; TCRdb's version includes in-frame clones alone and lacks a portion of them. V and J calls and clone size are as listed in that table; D and trimming were resolved from the DNA. Of about 43,000 clones listed, over 75% are singletons. CDR3 length equals 14 residues. J gave up 7 bases and V 3 bases, and 0 bases lay outside the gene matches. Germline CDR1 MRHNA, CDR2 SNTAGT.

Sequencing used peripheral blood. The V gene is TRBV6-4, the J gene TRBJ2-1, with 13 bases that match TRBD2. This TCR was recovered from a woman aged 60-75 years with acute or convalescent COVID-19. The CDR3 DNA follows: TGTGCCAGCAGTGAACTAGCGGGGGGGAATGAGCAGTTCTTC. Translated, it gives CASSELAGGNEQFF.